The sequence of this T cell receptor beta chain was determined in a study of response to subunit inactivated influenza vaccine. Notes on the study in general: T cells newly recruited by each seasonal influenza vaccination are few, the authors suggested.

TCRdb passed the RT-PCR reads through MiXCR, listing each CDR3 protein once. This table has about 160,000 distinct CDR3 sequences, 11% appearing once. Germline V gene lookup returns CDR1 DFQATT and CDR2 SNEGSKA (reference sequence). The CDR3 consists of 15 residues. V dropped 6 bases and J dropped 7 bases, with 19 bases sitting between them. About this clonotype itself: Its target is unknown.

The gene calls are TRBV20-1 and TRBJ1-6, with D maybe TRBD1 (6 bases). Specimen: non-naive T cells sorted from PBMCs, collected 40 to 50 days after vaccination. The TCR comes from a man aged 50 to 60 who received an inactivated influenza vaccine. The CDR3 loop reads CSAPGLGAGNSPLHF. CDR3 in DNA: TGCAGTGCCCCAGGCCTGGGGGCTGGAAATTCACCCCTCCACTTT.